The following is a TCR beta chain sequence with its context. Its antigen is unknown. These data originate in a study of cytomegalovirus exposure and HLA in healthy donors. General study results and limits: Equally common other TCR beta chains were less clonally expanded than HLA-associated ones, a later analysis found.

The PCR contained 60 Vbeta and 13 Jbeta primers. Assay used: immunoSEQ multiplex PCR; TCRdb lists only in-frame clones, some missing. The data show some 95,000 clones, with under 75% seen just once and over 0.95% held by the top ten. This CDR3 contains 15 residues. Trimming at V came to 3 bases and at J to 5 bases, leaving 4 bases not matched to a gene. The germline gives CDR1 SNHLY, CDR2 FYNNEI. This TCR was sampled from a female donor in good health and CMV-seronegative. The chain recombines TRBV2 with TRBJ2-5; 12 bases match TRBD2. Sequences were obtained from PBMCs. CDR3 sequence: CASSEGTSGWETQYF. The CDR3 DNA sequence: TGTGCCAGCAGTGAGGGGACTAGCGGGTGGGAGACCCAGTACTTC.